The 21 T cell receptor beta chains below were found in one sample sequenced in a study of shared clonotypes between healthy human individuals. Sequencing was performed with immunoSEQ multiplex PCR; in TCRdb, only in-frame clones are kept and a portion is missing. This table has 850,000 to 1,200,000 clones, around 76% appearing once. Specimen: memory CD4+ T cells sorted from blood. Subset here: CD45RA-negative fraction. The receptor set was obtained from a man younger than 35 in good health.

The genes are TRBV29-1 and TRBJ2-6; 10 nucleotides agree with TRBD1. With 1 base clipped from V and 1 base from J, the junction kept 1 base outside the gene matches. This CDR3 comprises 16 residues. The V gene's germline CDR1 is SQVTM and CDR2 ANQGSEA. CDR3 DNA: TGCAGCGTTGAAGGGACAGGGGGATCTGGGGCCAACGTCCTGACTTTC. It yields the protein CSVEGTGGSGANVLTF.

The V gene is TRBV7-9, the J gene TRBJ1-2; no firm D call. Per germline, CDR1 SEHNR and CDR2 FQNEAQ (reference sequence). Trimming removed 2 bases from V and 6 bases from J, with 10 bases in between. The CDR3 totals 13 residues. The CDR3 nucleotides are TGTGCCAGCAGCTTATCGGGAGGGAATGGCTACACCTTC. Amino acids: CASSLSGGNGYTF.

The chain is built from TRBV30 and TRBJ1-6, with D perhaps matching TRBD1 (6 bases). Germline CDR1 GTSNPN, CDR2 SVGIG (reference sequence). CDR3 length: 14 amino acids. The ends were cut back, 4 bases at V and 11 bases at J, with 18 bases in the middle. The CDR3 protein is CAWTLSRGSTPLHF. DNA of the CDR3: TGTGCCTGGACCCTCTCGAGGGGGAGCACACCCCTCCACTTT.

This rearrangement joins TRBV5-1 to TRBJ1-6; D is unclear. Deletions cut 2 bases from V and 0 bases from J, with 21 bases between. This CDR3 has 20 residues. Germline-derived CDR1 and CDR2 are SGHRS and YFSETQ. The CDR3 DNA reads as TGCGCCAGCAGCTTTGTGTCCCCACAATTAGGGAGCTCCTATAATTCACCCCTCCACTTT. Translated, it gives CASSFVSPQLGSSYNSPLHF.

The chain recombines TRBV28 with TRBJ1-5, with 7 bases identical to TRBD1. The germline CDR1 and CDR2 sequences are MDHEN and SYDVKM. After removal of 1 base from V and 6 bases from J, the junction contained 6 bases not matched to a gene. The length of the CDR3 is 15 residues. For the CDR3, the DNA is TGTGCCAGCAGTTTATCAGGAGGGGGCAGTCAGCCCCAGCATTTT. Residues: CASSLSGGGSQPQHF.

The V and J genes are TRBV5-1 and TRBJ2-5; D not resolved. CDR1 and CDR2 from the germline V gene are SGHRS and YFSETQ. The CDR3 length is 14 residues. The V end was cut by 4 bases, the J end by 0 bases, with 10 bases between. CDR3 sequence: CASSPWSDQETQYF. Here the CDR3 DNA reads TGCGCCAGCAGCCCGTGGTCTGACCAAGAGACCCAGTACTTC. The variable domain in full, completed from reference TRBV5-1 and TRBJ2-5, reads KAGVTQTPRYLIKTRGQQVTLSCSPISGHRSVSWYQQTPGQGLQFLFEYFSETQRNKGNFPGRFSGRQFSNSRSEMNVSTLELGDSALYLCASSPWSDQETQYFGPGTRLLVL.

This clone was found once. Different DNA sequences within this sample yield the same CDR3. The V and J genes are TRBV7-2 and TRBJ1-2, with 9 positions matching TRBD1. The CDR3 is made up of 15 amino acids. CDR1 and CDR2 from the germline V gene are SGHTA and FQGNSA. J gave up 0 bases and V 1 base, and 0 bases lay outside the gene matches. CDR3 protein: CASSLGTGANYGYTF. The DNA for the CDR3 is TGTGCCAGCAGCTTAGGGACAGGGGCTAACTATGGCTACACCTTC.

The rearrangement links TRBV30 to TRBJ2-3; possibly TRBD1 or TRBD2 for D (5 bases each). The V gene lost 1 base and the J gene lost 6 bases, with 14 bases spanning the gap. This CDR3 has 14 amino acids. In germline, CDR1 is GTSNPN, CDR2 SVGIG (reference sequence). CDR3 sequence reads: CAWSASGRGDTQYF. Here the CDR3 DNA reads TGTGCCTGGAGTGCCTCAGGGCGAGGGGATACGCAGTATTTT.

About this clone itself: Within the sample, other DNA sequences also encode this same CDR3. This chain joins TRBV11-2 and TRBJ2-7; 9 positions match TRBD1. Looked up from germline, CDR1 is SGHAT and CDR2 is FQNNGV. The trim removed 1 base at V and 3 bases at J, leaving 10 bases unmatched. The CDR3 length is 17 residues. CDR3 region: CASSLGSLGQGIYEQYF. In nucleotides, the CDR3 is TGTGCCAGCAGCTTAGGAAGTCTGGGACAGGGTATCTACGAGCAGTACTTC.

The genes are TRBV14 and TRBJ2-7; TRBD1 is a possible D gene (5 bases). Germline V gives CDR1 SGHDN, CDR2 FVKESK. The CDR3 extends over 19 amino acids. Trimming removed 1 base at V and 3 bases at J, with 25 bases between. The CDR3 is CASSQGQPWGPKESYEQYF. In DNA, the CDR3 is TGTGCCAGCAGCCAAGGACAGCCGTGGGGCCCCAAGGAGAGCTACGAGCAGTACTTC.

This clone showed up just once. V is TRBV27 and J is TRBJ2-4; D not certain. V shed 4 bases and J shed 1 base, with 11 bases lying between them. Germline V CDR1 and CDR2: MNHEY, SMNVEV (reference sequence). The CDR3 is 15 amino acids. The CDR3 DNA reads TGTGCCAGCAGTTCACCCCAAGCTGCCAAAAACATTCAGTACTTC. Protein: CASSSPQAAKNIQYF.

The CDR3 is CASSPGTGGYPEAFF. CDR3 DNA sequence: TGTGCCAGCTCACCGGGGACAGGGGGCTATCCTGAAGCTTTCTTT. The chain uses TRBV18 and TRBJ1-1; 12 bases align to TRBD1. The germline V gene encodes CDR1 KGHSH and CDR2 LQKENI. The length of the CDR3 is 15 residues. Trimming cost V 3 bases and J 6 bases; bases outside gene matches: 5.

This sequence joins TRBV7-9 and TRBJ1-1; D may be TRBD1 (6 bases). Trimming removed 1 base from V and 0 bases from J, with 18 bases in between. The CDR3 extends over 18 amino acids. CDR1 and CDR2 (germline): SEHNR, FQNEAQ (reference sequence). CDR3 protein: CASSLVVGGYSMNTEAFF. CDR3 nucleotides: TGTGCCAGCAGCTTAGTGGTAGGGGGGTATTCTATGAACACTGAAGCTTTCTTT.

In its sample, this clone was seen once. The CDR3 loop reads CASREWGQSSGNTIYF. Written as DNA, the CDR3 is TGTGCCAGCCGAGAATGGGGACAGTCCTCTGGAAACACCATATATTTT. The V call is TRBV5-6, the J call TRBJ1-3, with 7 bases lining up with TRBD1. This CDR3 region has 16 residues. The germline V gene has CDR1 SGHDT and CDR2 YYEEEE. Trimming cost V 7 bases and J 0 bases; bases outside gene matches: 10.

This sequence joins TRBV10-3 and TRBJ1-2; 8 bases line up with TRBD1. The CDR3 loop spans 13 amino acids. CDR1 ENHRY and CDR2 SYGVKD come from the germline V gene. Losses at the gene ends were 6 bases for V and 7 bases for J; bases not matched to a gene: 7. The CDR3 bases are TGTGCCATCAGAGCCGACAGGGGAACTGGCTACACCTTC. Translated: CAIRADRGTGYTF.

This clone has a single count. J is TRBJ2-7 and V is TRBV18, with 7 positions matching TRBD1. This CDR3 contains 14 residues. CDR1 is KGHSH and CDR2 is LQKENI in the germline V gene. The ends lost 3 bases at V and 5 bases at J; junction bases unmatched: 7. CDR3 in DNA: TGTGCCAGCTCACCTAGTCAGGGGGTTAACGAGCAGTACTTC. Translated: CASSPSQGVNEQYF. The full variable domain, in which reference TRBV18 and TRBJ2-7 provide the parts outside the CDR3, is NAGVMQNPRHLVRRRGQEARLRCSPMKGHSHVYWYRQLPEEGLKFMVYLQKENIIDESGMPKERFSAEFPKEGPSILRIQQVVRGDSAAYFCASSPSQGVNEQYFGPGTRLTVT.

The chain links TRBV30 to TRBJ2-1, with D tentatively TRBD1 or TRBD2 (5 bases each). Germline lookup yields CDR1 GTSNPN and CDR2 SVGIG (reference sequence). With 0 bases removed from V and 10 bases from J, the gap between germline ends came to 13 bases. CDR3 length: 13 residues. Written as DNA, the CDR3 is TGTGCCTGGAGTGTCAGGGTTCCGGGGGAGCAGTTCTTC. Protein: CAWSVRVPGEQFF.

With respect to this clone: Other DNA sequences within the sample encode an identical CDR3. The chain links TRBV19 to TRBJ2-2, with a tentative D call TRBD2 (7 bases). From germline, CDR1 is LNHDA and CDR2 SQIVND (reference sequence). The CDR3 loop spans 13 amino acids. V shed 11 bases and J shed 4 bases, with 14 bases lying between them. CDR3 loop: CASMGGRTGELFF. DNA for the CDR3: TGTGCCTCAATGGGGGGGCGCACCGGGGAGCTGTTTTTT.

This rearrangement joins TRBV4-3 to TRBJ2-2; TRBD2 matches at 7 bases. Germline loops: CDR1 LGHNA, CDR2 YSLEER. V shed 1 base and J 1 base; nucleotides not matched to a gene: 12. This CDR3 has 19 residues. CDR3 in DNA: TGCGCCAGCAGCCAAGCTCTGTTCGGGAGGACTATGAACACCGGGGAGCTGTTTTTT. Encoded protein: CASSQALFGRTMNTGELFF.

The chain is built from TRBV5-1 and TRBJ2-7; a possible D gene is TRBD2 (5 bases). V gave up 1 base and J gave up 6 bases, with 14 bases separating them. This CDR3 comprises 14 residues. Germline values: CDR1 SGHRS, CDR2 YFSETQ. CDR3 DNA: TGCGCCAGCAGCTTGAGGAGCGACGGGGTCGAGCAGTACTTC. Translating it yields CASSLRSDGVEQYF.

The CDR3: CASSLRDVNIQYF. CDR3 in DNA: TGTGCCAGCAGTCTCCGGGACGTAAACATTCAGTACTTC. The rearrangement uses TRBV6-5 and TRBJ2-4; possibly TRBD1 or TRBD2 for D (5 bases each). The CDR3 is 13 residues long. Germline assignment: CDR1 MNHEY and CDR2 SVGAGI. V lost 5 bases to trimming and J lost 6 bases, with 11 bases between them.